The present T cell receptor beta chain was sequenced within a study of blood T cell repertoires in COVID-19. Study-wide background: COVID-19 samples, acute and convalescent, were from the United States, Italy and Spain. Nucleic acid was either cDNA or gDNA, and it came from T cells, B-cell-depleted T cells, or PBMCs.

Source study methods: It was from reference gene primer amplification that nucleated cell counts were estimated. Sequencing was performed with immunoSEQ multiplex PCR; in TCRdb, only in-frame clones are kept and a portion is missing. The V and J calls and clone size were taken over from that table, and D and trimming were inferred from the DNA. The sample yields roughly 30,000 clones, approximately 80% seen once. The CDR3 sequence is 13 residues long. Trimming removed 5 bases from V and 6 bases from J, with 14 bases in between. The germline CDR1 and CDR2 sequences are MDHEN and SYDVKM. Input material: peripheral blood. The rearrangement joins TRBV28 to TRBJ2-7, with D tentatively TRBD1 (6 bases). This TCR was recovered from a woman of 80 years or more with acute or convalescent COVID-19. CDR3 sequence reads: CASSNSGTIEQYF. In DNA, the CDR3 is TGTGCCAGCAGTAACTCCGGGACAATCGAGCAGTACTTC.